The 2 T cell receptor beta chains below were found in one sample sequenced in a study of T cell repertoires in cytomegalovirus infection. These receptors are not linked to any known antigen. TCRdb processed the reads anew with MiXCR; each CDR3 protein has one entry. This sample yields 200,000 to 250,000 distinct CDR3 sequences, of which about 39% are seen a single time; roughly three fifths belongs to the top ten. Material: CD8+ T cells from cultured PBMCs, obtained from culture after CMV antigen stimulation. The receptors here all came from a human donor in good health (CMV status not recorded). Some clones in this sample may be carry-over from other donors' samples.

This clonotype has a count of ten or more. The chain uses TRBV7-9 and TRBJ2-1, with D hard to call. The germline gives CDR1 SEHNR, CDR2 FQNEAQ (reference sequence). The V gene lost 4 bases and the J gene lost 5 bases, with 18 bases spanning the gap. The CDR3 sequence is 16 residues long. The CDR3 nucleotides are TGTGCCAGCAGCTCCCTCCCGGGCAGTACCAACAATGAGCAGTTCTTC. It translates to CASSSLPGSTNNEQFF.

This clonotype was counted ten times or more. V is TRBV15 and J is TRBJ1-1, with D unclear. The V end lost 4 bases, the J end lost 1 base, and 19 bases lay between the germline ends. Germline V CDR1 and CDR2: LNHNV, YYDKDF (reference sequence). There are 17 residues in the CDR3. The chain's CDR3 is CATSTENLGSPNTEAFF. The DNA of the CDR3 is TGTGCCACCAGCACAGAGAACTTAGGTTCTCCGAACACTGAAGCTTTCTTT.